Below, 4 T cell receptor beta chains from the same sample are listed, as sequenced in a study of CD8 T cells in ankylosing spondylitis. Study results and caveats: Fewer than 10 highly homologous variants made up a TCR beta motif that seemed to typify ankylosing spondylitis blood.

From the 5' RACE reads, TCRdb called clonotypes with MiXCR, one entry per CDR3 protein. The sample includes around 480,000 distinct CDR3 sequences, over 15% of them seen just once. For these TCRs, the target antigens are not known. The sequenced sample was blood, either unsorted or a sorted T cell fraction (not recorded which). The receptors were sampled from a male donor with ankylosing spondylitis.

This clonotype was counted at least ten times. The J gene is TRBJ2-2, the V gene TRBV5-6; D remains ambiguous. The CDR3 runs 15 residues. The germline V gene encodes CDR1 SGHDT and CDR2 YYEEEE. Between the trimmed V and J ends, which lost 0 bases and 1 base, there was a span of 7 bases. The CDR3 protein is CASSLGGLNTGELFF. CDR3 DNA sequence: TGTGCCAGCAGCTTGGGGGGATTGAACACCGGGGAGCTGTTTTTT.

The CDR3 protein is CASSYGGRGRRSTGELFF. The CDR3 DNA is TGTGCCAGCAGTTACGGGGGCAGGGGGCGACGGAGCACCGGGGAGCTGTTTTTT. This chain links TRBV6-2 or TRBV6-3 with TRBJ2-2, with 8 bases lining up with TRBD1. This CDR3 is 18 amino acids long. Losses at the gene ends were 2 bases for V and 4 bases for J; bases not matched to a gene: 12. Germline V CDR1 and CDR2: MNHEY, SVGEGT.

The chain recombines TRBV6-2 or TRBV6-3 with TRBJ1-5; maybe TRBD1 (5 bases). Trimming shortened V by 7 bases and J by 7 bases, and 14 bases separated the two germline ends. Germline CDR1 reads MNHEY; CDR2 reads SVGEGT. The CDR3 covers 13 residues. CDR3 sequence: CASTDGGGQPQHF. As DNA, the CDR3 is TGTGCCAGCACCGACGGGGGGGGACAGCCCCAGCATTTT.

Written as DNA, the CDR3 is TGCAGTGCTCCTCACAGGGAGGTGGCTGAAGCTTTCTTT. It codes for CSAPHREVAEAFF. The chain uses TRBV20-1 and TRBJ1-1; D perhaps matches TRBD1 (6 bases). This CDR3 is built from 13 residues. The V and J ends lost 5 bases and 6 bases respectively, with 16 bases between them. Looked up from germline, CDR1 is DFQATT and CDR2 is SNEGSKA (reference sequence).